This T cell receptor beta chain was captured by sequencing in a study of cytomegalovirus exposure and HLA in healthy donors. General study findings and limits: The study listed roughly 160 cytomegalovirus-associated TCR beta chains. Many donors carried some public TCRs, although rarity characterized most TCR sequences. Several of the most significant clusters appeared linked to common viral pathogens, based on a later analysis.

PCR was performed using 60 Vbeta and 13 Jbeta primers. Libraries were prepared by immunoSEQ multiplex PCR; TCRdb keeps only in-frame clonotypes and omits some of them. The table lists some 35,000 clones, around 50% of them singletons. Only a few counts were recorded for this clone. What it recognizes is unknown. This CDR3 is built from 14 residues. The trim removed 4 bases at V and 2 bases at J, leaving 3 bases unmatched. The germline V gene has CDR1 SNHLY and CDR2 FYNNEI. Healthy people donating bone marrow made up the donors. The sample consisted of PBMCs. The chain has TRBV2 and TRBJ1-2; 8 bases are shared with TRBD1. This sequence was found in a woman aged 35 to 49 in good health and CMV-seropositive. CDR3: CASSADRVNYGYTF. CDR3 bases: TGTGCCAGCAGTGCGGACAGGGTGAACTATGGCTACACCTTC. Complete variable domain (other parts from reference TRBV2 and TRBJ1-2): EPEVTQTPSHQVTQMGQEVILRCVPISNHLYFYWYRQILGQKVEFLVSFYNNEISEKSEIFDDQFSVERPDGSNFTLKIRSTKLEDSAMYFCASSADRVNYGYTFGSGTRLTVV.